This TCR beta chain was captured by sequencing in a study of cytomegalovirus exposure and HLA in healthy donors. Across the study: About 77 million unique TCRs from HLA-typed donors made up an early data release. Broader study findings: In a later analysis, common viral pathogens appeared linked to several of the most significant clusters. The analysis excluded some indistinguishable V segments, including TRBV6-2 and TRBV6-3.

As concerns this clone: Antigen: not known.

Each donor's status was that of a healthy bone marrow donor. The V and J ends lost 3 bases and 3 bases respectively, with 9 bases between them. CDR3 size: 14 residues. The germline V gene encodes CDR1 SEHNR and CDR2 FQNEAQ (reference sequence). Primers: 60 Vbeta forward and 13 Jbeta reverse. The repertoire was sequenced with immunoSEQ multiplex PCR; TCRdb's copy has only in-frame clones and lacks some. The data contain 190,000 or so clones, approximately 80% of them singletons. The sequencing sample was made of PBMCs. The V gene is TRBV7-9, the J gene TRBJ1-3; tentative D call: TRBD1 (5 bases). This clonotype was sampled from a boy younger than 18 in good health and CMV-seronegative. This CDR3 reads CASSFREGGNTIYF. CDR3 DNA sequence: TGTGCCAGCAGCTTCAGGGAAGGTGGAAACACCATATATTTT.